The 28 T cell receptor beta chains in this list originate from one sample, sequenced in a study of CD8+ T cells in alopecia areata. After isolation, RNA underwent reverse transcription to generate cDNA as the sequencing template. Produced via immunoSEQ multiplex PCR; TCRdb's table is partial and in-frame only. The data show some 170,000 clones, with roughly 58% seen just once and roughly 17% held by the top ten. Documented treatment: oral pan-JAK inhibitor, 5-10 mg twice daily. Material: CD4+ T cells sorted from blood, obtained at approximately week 56, from a patient treated with tofacitinib. Receptors were obtained from a human donor with alopecia areata.

This chain joins TRBV5-1 and TRBJ2-1; the D gene is possibly TRBD1 (6 bases). Trimming shortened V by 2 bases and J by 4 bases, and 7 bases separated the two germline ends. The CDR3 sequence is 13 residues long. The germline V gene has CDR1 SGHRS and CDR2 YFSETQ. CDR3 amino acids: CASSLGQYNEQFF. CDR3 sequence (DNA): TGCGCCAGCAGCTTAGGACAGTACAATGAGCAGTTCTTC.

This clone came up a few times. This chain links TRBV30 with TRBJ2-3; 9 nucleotides agree with TRBD2. CDR1 and CDR2 from the germline V gene are GTSNPN and SVGIG (reference sequence). The CDR3 consists of 18 residues. The trim removed 2 bases at V and 0 bases at J, leaving 12 bases unmatched. The DNA of the CDR3 is TGTGCCTGGAGTCCTCTTGCGAGACTAGCGGAAAGCACAGATACGCAGTATTTT. Protein sequence: CAWSPLARLAESTDTQYF.

The table lists this clone with a count of one. This chain connects TRBV6-5 to TRBJ2-7, with a weak D call TRBD2 (6 bases). In germline, CDR1 is MNHEY, CDR2 SVGAGI. The V and J ends lost 2 bases and 5 bases respectively, with 13 bases between them. There are 14 residues in the CDR3. This chain's CDR3 is CASSYAGRWDEQYF. As DNA, the CDR3 is TGTGCCAGCAGTTACGCGGGGAGGTGGGACGAGCAGTACTTC.

The chain employs TRBV29-1 and TRBJ2-3, with 7 bases that match TRBD1. The CDR3 runs to 15 residues. Germline lookup yields CDR1 SQVTM and CDR2 ANQGSEA. Losses at the gene ends were 3 bases for V and 7 bases for J; bases not matched to a gene: 13. CDR3 sequence: CSVEGMWTGSNTQYF. CDR3 DNA sequence: TGCAGCGTTGAGGGGATGTGGACAGGATCGAATACGCAGTATTTT.

The chain combines TRBV7-9 with TRBJ1-1; TRBD1 is a possible D gene (5 bases). Germline V CDR1 and CDR2: SEHNR, FQNEAQ (reference sequence). The CDR3 runs 13 residues. The ends were cut back, 4 bases at V and 1 base at J, with 7 bases in the middle. CDR3 DNA: TGTGCCAGCAGCTATGACAGGAACACTGAAGCTTTCTTT. Translation gives CASSYDRNTEAFF.

The chain recombines TRBV30 with TRBJ1-3, with D hard to call. V was cut by 2 bases and J by 7 bases, with 12 bases left in between. Per germline, CDR1 GTSNPN and CDR2 SVGIG (reference sequence). The CDR3 length is 13 residues. The CDR3 is CAWSPEPGNTIYF. For the CDR3, the DNA is TGTGCCTGGAGTCCGGAGCCCGGCAACACCATATATTTT.

This clone was counted a single time. The V and J genes are TRBV15 and TRBJ2-7, with D uncertain. The V end lost 0 bases, the J end lost 11 bases, and 14 bases lay between the germline ends. The germline V gene encodes CDR1 LNHNV and CDR2 YYDKDF (reference sequence). This CDR3 comprises 13 residues. This CDR3 is CATSRDWSTIEYF. DNA of the CDR3: TGTGCCACCAGCAGAGATTGGTCAACTATCGAGTACTTC.

This chain joins TRBV7-2 and TRBJ1-2; D is undetermined. The V gene lost 3 bases and the J gene lost 0 bases, with 11 bases spanning the gap. Germline V gene lookup returns CDR1 SGHTA and CDR2 FQGNSA. CDR3 length: 15 residues. CDR3 sequence reads: CASSFLTVPNYGYTF. CDR3 coding DNA: TGTGCCAGCAGCTTTCTCACAGTCCCTAACTATGGCTACACCTTC.

The chain joins TRBV19 to TRBJ1-1; 7 bases align to TRBD1. J lost 4 bases, V lost 4 bases, and 6 bases had no gene match. The CDR3 extends over 14 amino acids. The germline CDR1 and CDR2 sequences are LNHDA and SQIVND (reference sequence). The CDR3 sequence is CASSKATGVTEAFF. In DNA form, the CDR3 reads TGTGCCAGTAGTAAGGCAACAGGGGTCACTGAAGCTTTCTTT.

This clone was observed a handful of times. The chain couples TRBV15 to TRBJ1-1, with D perhaps TRBD1 (5 bases). V was shortened by 5 bases and J by 4 bases, with 17 bases between the two germline ends. Germline V lookup: CDR1 LNHNV, CDR2 YYDKDF (reference sequence). This CDR3 has 15 amino acids. The CDR3 sequence: CATSELGRVGTEAFF. The CDR3 DNA follows: TGTGCCACCAGCGAGCTGGGCAGGGTGGGCACTGAAGCTTTCTTT.

The V gene is TRBV9, the J gene TRBJ1-2; no firm D call. V lost 0 bases and J lost 4, with 10 bases in between. Germline loops: CDR1 SGDLS, CDR2 YYNGEE. The CDR3 loop spans 14 amino acids. The CDR3 is CASSVGSALYGYTF. In nucleotides, the CDR3 is TGTGCCAGCAGCGTAGGCTCGGCCCTCTATGGCTACACCTTC.

The chain uses TRBV5-1 and TRBJ2-5; 13 nucleotides align to TRBD2. J was trimmed by 2 bases and V by 4 bases; bases with no gene match: 8. The V gene's germline CDR1 is SGHRS and CDR2 YFSETQ. The CDR3 extends over 17 amino acids. CDR3 in amino acids: CASSLRLAGGFQETQYF. The CDR3 DNA sequence: TGCGCCAGCAGCCTACGACTAGCGGGGGGCTTTCAAGAGACCCAGTACTTC. Based on the CDR3 plus reference TRBV5-1 and TRBJ2-5, the full variable domain is KAGVTQTPRYLIKTRGQQVTLSCSPISGHRSVSWYQQTPGQGLQFLFEYFSETQRNKGNFPGRFSGRQFSNSRSEMNVSTLELGDSALYLCASSLRLAGGFQETQYFGPGTRLLVL.

This rearrangement joins TRBV7-3 to TRBJ2-7; D possibly corresponds to TRBD2 (5 bases). With 0 bases removed from V and 5 bases from J, the gap between germline ends came to 8 bases. The length of the CDR3 is 13 residues. The germline CDR1 and CDR2 sequences are SGHTA and FQGTGA. The CDR3 region has the DNA TGTGCCAGCAGCTTAACTCGGGATAACGAGCAGTACTTC. The encoded protein is CASSLTRDNEQYF.

The chain employs TRBV11-3 and TRBJ1-1, with D unresolved. The CDR3 runs 13 residues. In germline, CDR1 is SGHNT, CDR2 YENEEA. V gave up 0 bases and J gave up 5 bases, with 7 bases separating them. As DNA, the CDR3 is TGTGCCAGCAGCTTAGAACGGGGTACTGAAGCTTTCTTT. Its translation: CASSLERGTEAFF.

This clone was seen a few times. CDR3 DNA sequence: TGCAGCGTTGAAGGGGGCGCCAACTATGGCTACACCTTC. Its protein is CSVEGGANYGYTF. This chain uses TRBV29-1 with TRBJ1-2; D may be TRBD1 (5 bases). CDR3 length: 13 amino acids. V was trimmed by 1 base and J by 2 bases, leaving 8 bases between them. CDR1 is SQVTM, CDR2 ANQGSEA, per germline.

The genes are TRBV29-1 and TRBJ2-7; no firm D call. CDR1 SQVTM and CDR2 ANQGSEA come from the germline V gene. The V gene lost 4 bases and the J gene lost 2 bases, with 12 bases spanning the gap. The length of the CDR3 is 13 residues. The CDR3 DNA reads as TGCAGCGTTGCGGGTCGGAACACCTACGAGCAGTACTTC. It translates to CSVAGRNTYEQYF.

The rearrangement links TRBV5-1 to TRBJ1-2, with D unclear. CDR3 size: 13 residues. Germline lookup yields CDR1 SGHRS and CDR2 YFSETQ. Trimming cost V 0 bases and J 3 bases, with 6 bases left between them. DNA of the CDR3: TGCGCCAGCAGCTTGGAACCGCACTATGGCTACACCTTC. Amino acid sequence: CASSLEPHYGYTF.

The chain joins TRBV18 to TRBJ2-5; 7 positions match TRBD1. The V segment lost 1 base and the J segment 3 bases; nucleotides outside the gene matches: 5. From germline, CDR1 is KGHSH and CDR2 LQKENI. This CDR3 has 15 residues. CDR3 sequence reads: CASSPRDRIKETQYF. CDR3 DNA: TGTGCCAGCTCACCACGGGACAGAATAAAAGAGACCCAGTACTTC.

This clone was recorded a few times. This rearrangement joins TRBV5-1 to TRBJ2-3, with 9 bases aligning to TRBD2. This CDR3 region has 15 residues. Germline CDR1 is SGHRS and CDR2 is YFSETQ. V shed 4 bases and J 4 bases; nucleotides not matched to a gene: 7. CDR3 sequence: CASSEAGGRSDTQYF. The CDR3, as DNA: TGCGCCAGCAGCGAAGCGGGGGGCCGATCAGATACGCAGTATTTT. The full variable domain, its missing parts supplied by reference TRBV5-1 and TRBJ2-3, is KAGVTQTPRYLIKTRGQQVTLSCSPISGHRSVSWYQQTPGQGLQFLFEYFSETQRNKGNFPGRFSGRQFSNSRSEMNVSTLELGDSALYLCASSEAGGRSDTQYFGPGTRLTVL.

The rearrangement links TRBV28 to TRBJ1-4; the match to TRBD1 covers 9 bases. This CDR3 contains 16 residues. V was clipped by 1 base and J by 7 bases; unmatched bases: 7. Germline V lookup: CDR1 MDHEN, CDR2 SYDVKM. For the CDR3, the DNA is TGTGCCAGCAGTTTATCCGGACAGGGGTCCGCTGAAAAACTGTTTTTT. Its translation: CASSLSGQGSAEKLFF.

The chain employs TRBV4-2 and TRBJ1-2, with TRBD1 as a possible D gene (6 bases). Trimming pared 1 base from V and 6 bases from J, leaving 9 bases between. This CDR3 has 13 residues. The germline gives CDR1 LGHNA, CDR2 YNFKEQ. CDR3 in amino acids: CASSQGRGDGYTF. CDR3 nucleotides: TGTGCCAGCAGCCAAGGCAGGGGCGATGGCTACACCTTC.

The V and J genes are TRBV30 and TRBJ2-5; D not resolved. This CDR3 has 17 residues. Germline CDR1 GTSNPN, CDR2 SVGIG (reference sequence). The V end lost 0 bases, the J end lost 5 bases, and 22 bases lay between the germline ends. This CDR3 reads CAWSVIRTKPSPETQYF. The CDR3 DNA sequence: TGTGCCTGGAGTGTAATACGGACCAAACCTAGTCCGGAGACCCAGTACTTC.

This chain links TRBV19 with TRBJ1-2; D gene uncertain. Germline CDR1 is LNHDA and CDR2 is SQIVND (reference sequence). The CDR3 is 14 residues long. V was trimmed by 7 bases and J by 1 base, leaving 13 bases between them. CDR3 residues: CASTYRSFNYGYTF. The CDR3 nucleotides are TGTGCCAGTACTTATCGCAGTTTTAACTATGGCTACACCTTC.

The chain has TRBV6-5 and TRBJ2-7, with D tentatively TRBD1 (5 bases). The CDR3 has 13 amino acids. Trimming left V 6 bases short and J 3 bases short, with 12 bases between. Germline loops: CDR1 MNHEY, CDR2 SVGAGI. Here the CDR3 reads CASRGTGLYEQYF. CDR3 DNA: TGTGCCAGCAGGGGCACAGGCCTCTACGAGCAGTACTTC.

CDR3 protein: CASSLGQGQDEQFF. The CDR3 nucleotides are TGCGCCAGCAGCCTAGGACAGGGCCAGGATGAGCAGTTCTTC. V gene TRBV5-1 combines with J gene TRBJ2-1; 8 bases fit TRBD1. The CDR3 is made up of 14 amino acids. Germline CDR1 is SGHRS and CDR2 is YFSETQ. The V segment lost 4 bases and the J segment 8 bases; nucleotides outside the gene matches: 8.

The genes are TRBV29-1 and TRBJ2-5, with 10 bases matching TRBD1. Germline values: CDR1 SQVTM, CDR2 ANQGSEA. V gave up 4 bases and J gave up 4 bases; unmatched junction bases: 6. The CDR3 is 14 amino acids. CDR3 region: CSVVGTGAGETQYF. CDR3 bases: TGCAGCGTTGTCGGGACAGGGGCAGGAGAGACCCAGTACTTC.

This clone was found a few times. The J gene is TRBJ2-1, the V gene TRBV5-1; 8 bases align to TRBD1. The V gene's germline CDR1 is SGHRS and CDR2 YFSETQ. The CDR3 runs to 12 residues. Trimming cost V 0 bases and J 13 bases; bases outside gene matches: 3. The CDR3, as DNA: TGCGCCAGCAGCTTGGTTGGGACAGGCCAGTTCTTC. Its protein product is CASSLVGTGQFF.

The V gene is TRBV7-9, the J gene TRBJ2-2; TRBD1 is a possible D gene (5 bases). With 5 bases removed from V and 0 bases from J, the gap between germline ends came to 13 bases. The CDR3 sequence is 16 residues long. Per germline, CDR1 SEHNR and CDR2 FQNEAQ (reference sequence). The CDR3 loop reads CASSPRGRSNTGELFF. The DNA of the CDR3 is TGTGCCAGCAGCCCTAGGGGAAGATCGAACACCGGGGAGCTGTTTTTT.